This paragraph reports one TCR beta chain. The CDR3 contains 14 residues. V lost 0 bases and J 13 bases, leaving 18 bases between the germline ends. Germline V gene sequence: CDR1 KGHSH, CDR2 LQKENI. The data were produced by immunoSEQ multiplex PCR, yet TCRdb's version contains in-frame clones alone and is incomplete. Among hundreds of thousands of clones listed, 86% were seen once. The sample originates from a study of blood T cell repertoires in COVID-19. Background on the study: COVID-19 samples from acute and convalescent phases originated in the United States, Italy and Spain.

The chain links TRBV18 to TRBJ1-2; TRBD1 is a possible D gene (6 bases). Material for sequencing was peripheral blood. The receptor was isolated from a woman between 55 and 75 years old with COVID-19, enrolled during active disease. CDR3 in DNA: TGTGCCAGCTCACCACCTACGGGACAAAGGAGCGGCACCTTC. This sequence encodes CASSPPTGQRSGTF.